The clone carrying this T cell receptor beta chain came up a few times. Trimming took off 7 bases at V and 2 bases at J, with 14 bases between the two ends. The CDR3 loop spans 13 amino acids. CDR1 is DFQATT and CDR2 is SNEGSKA in the germline V gene (reference sequence). The data originate from a study of early T cells in non-severe SARS-CoV-2 infection. Individual cDNA molecules each received unique molecular identifiers attached to them. TCRdb re-called the 5' RACE reads through MiXCR, storing one row per CDR3 protein. The sample includes more than 65,000 distinct CDR3 sequences, over 10% of them seen just once.

The sequence was obtained from an adult who was a healthcare worker with PCR-confirmed SARS-CoV-2 infection or an uninfected control (not recorded which). The chain combines TRBV20-1 with TRBJ2-5, with D tentatively TRBD1 or TRBD2 (5 bases each). The sequenced sample was whole blood, obtained at baseline. The CDR3 here is CSGRGTRQETQYF. The CDR3 DNA sequence: TGCAGTGGAAGAGGGACCAGGCAAGAGACCCAGTACTTC.